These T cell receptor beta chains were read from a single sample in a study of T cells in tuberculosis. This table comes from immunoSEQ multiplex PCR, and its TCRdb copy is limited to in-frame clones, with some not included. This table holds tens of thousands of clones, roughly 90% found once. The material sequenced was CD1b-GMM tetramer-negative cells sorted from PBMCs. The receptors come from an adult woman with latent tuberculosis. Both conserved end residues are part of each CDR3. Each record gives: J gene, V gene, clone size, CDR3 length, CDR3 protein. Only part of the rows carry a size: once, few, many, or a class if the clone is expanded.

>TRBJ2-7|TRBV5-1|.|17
CASSFTKGDRRFHEQYF
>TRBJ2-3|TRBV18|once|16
CASSPWSGGQVITQYF
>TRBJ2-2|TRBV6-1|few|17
CASSGTGTETHTGELFF
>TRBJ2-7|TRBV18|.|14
CASSPPVTGYEQYF
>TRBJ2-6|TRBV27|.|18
CASRRLRDRSSGANVLTF
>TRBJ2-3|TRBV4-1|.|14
CASSWGLSTDTQYF
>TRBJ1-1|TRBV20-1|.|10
CSATGTEAFF
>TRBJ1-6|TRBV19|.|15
CASCSRQADNSPLHF
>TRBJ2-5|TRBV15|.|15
CATSRDLTSGETQYF
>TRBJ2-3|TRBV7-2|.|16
CASSLAGGLSTDTQYF
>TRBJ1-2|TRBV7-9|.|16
CASSYRQGGAGYGYTF
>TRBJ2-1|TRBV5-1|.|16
CASSPMPGQGRDEQFF
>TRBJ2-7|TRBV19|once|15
CASTPGGTGVGEQYF
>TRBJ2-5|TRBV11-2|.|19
CASSLGLRTSGGYQETQYF
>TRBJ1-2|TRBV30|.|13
CAWGDRGPRGYTF
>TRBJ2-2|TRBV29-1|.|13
CSVDILNTGELFF
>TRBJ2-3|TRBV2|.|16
CASSVRGTSFADTQYF
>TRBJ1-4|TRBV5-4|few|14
CASSQTGGGEKLFF
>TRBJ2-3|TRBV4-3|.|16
CASSPKRGGLTDTQYF
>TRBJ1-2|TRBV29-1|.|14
CSVEKGTSNYGYTF
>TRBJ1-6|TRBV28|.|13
CASIPGINSPLHF
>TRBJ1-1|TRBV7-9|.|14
CASSLFQGDTEAFF
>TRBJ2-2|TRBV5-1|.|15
CASSRPGQSTGELFF
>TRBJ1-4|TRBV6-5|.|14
CASRRTATNEKLFF
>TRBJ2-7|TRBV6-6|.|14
CASRATGGSYEQYF
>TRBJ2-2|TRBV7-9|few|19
CASSQGRSSGGLNTGELFF
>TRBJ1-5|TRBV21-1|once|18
CASSKVFEGAGSNQPQHF
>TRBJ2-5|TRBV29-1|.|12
CSAGRGEETQYF
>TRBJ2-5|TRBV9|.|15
CASSVGSGVRETQYF
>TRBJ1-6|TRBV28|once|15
CASSRSDRDNSPLHF
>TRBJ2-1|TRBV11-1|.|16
CASSPPPGSSYNEQFF
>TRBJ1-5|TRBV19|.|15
CASSISQGAHQPQHF
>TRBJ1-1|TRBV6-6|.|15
CASSYVRGLNTEAFF
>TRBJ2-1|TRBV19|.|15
CATREGGGHYNEQFF
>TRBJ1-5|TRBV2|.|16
CASSESPGVSNQPQHF
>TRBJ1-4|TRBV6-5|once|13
CASSNPPRGKLFF
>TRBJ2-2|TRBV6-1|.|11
CASSEARELFF
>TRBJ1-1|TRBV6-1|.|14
CASDRTGGATEAFF
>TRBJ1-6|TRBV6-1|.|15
CASSAGGYYNSPLHF
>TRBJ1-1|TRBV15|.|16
CATSRASGVGYTEAFF
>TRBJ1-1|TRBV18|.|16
CASSQLSLGTEGEAFF
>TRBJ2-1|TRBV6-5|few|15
CASDRGTGAVSEQFF
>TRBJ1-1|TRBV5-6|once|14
CASSLGAGGLRAFF
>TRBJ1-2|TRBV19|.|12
CASSISVYGYTF
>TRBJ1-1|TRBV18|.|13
CASSPLDWGEAFF
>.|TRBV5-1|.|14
CASSPQQGRNEQYF
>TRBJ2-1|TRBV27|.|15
CASAHGQGSYNEQFF
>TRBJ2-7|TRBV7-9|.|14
CASSPSGGNHEQYF
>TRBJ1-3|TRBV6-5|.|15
CASKGTGSSGNTIYF
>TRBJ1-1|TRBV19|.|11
CASRRNTEAFF
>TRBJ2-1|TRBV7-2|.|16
CASSLQAGGSYNEQFF
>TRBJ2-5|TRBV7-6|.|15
CASSLGGGSQETQYF
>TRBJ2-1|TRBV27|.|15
CASGLRLAGYNEQFF
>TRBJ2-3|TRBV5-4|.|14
CASSLSLAADTQYF
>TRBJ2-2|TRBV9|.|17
CASSVAVGQGTPGELFF